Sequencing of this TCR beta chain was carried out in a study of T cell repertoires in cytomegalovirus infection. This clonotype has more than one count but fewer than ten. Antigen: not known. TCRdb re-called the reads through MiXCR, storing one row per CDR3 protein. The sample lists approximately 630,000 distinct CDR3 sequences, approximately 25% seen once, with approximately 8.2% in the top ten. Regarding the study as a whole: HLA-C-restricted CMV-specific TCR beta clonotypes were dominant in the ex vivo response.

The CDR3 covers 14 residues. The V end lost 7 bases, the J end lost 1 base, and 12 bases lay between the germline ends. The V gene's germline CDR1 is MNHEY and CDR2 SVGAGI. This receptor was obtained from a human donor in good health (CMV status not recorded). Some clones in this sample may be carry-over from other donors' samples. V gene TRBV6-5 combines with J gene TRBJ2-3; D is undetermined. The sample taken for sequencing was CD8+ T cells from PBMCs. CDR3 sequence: CASTGRSRTDTQYF. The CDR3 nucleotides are TGTGCCAGCACTGGGCGGTCTCGCACAGATACGCAGTATTTT.